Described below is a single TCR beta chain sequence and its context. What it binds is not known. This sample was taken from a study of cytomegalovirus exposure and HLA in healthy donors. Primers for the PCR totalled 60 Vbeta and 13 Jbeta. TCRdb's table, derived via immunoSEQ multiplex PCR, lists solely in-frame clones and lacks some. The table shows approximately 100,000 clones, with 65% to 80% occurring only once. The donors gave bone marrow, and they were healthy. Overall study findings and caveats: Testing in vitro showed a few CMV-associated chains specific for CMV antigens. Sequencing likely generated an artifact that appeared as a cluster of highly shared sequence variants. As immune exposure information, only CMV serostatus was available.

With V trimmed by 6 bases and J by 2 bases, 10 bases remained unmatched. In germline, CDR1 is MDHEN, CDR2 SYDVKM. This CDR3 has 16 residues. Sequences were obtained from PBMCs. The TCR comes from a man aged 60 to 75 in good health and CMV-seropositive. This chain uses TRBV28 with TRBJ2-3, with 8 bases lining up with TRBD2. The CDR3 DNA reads TGTGCCAGCAGGTCTACTAGCGGCTCCCACACAGATACGCAGTATTTT. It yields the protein CASRSTSGSHTDTQYF. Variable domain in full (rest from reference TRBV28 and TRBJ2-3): DVKVTQSSRYLVKRTGEKVFLECVQDMDHENMFWYRQDPGLGLRLIYFSYDVKMKEKGDIPEGYSVSREKKERFSLILESASTNQTSMYLCASRSTSGSHTDTQYFGPGTRLTVL.